This T cell receptor (beta chain) comes out of a study of regulatory T cells in long-lasting Graves disease (dated by TCRdb to the early 2020s). Looking at the study overall: Newly diagnosed Graves' disease patients had taken antithyroid drugs for less than 3 months. A total of around 35 samples underwent TCR sequencing, from roughly 13 patients with persistent Graves' disease and approximately 20 patients with newly diagnosed Graves' disease. The study was registered as a clinical trial and conducted in China. This study used TCR sequencing and RNA sequencing of peripheral blood to compare persistent Graves' disease patients against newly diagnosed Graves' disease patients.

CDR1 and CDR2, per the germline V gene (reference sequence), are LGHDT and YNNKEL. The CDR3 measures 15 amino acids from cysteine to phenylalanine. The entry retains the CDR3 DNA only, 45 bases that are in frame from base 1. V lost 4 bases and J lost 5 bases; the stretch between them is 17 bases long. This clonotype was observed many times. Its antigen is still unknown. Base quality data are lacking; no much larger clone is found one base away. The study at large found these results: Peripheral blood alone was examined, since thyroid tissue, which constituted the primary lesion, could not be accessed. Compared with newly diagnosed patients, patients with persistent Graves' disease had lower TCR Shannon entropy and fewer highly expanded clones, which suggests clonal expansion. Sequencing and analysis were restricted to the TCR beta chain. As a limitation, the authors acknowledged that the small sample size may reduce accuracy. Preferential use of TRBV28, TRBJ1-2 and TRBJ2-5 was observed in persistent disease, whereas TRBV20-1 and TRBJ2-1 were favored in newly diagnosed disease. More public clonotypes were shared among persistent patients (roughly 2,900) than among newly diagnosed patients (over 900).

Library preparation employed multiplex PCR. Reads for this sample came from an Illumina HiSeq 4000. iRepertoire HTBI primers and Arm-PCR amplification of CDR3 regions were used to construct TCR beta libraries. Gel purification was performed on PCR products prior to sequencing. In the original analysis: A total of 62 TRBV and some 15 TRBJ segments were identified across samples and were used for gene usage analysis of CDR3 amino acid clonotypes. COPE and FqMerger were used to merge filtered high-quality paired reads into contigs. BLAST was used to align contigs to IMGT TRBV, TRBD and TRBJ reference genes, with CDR3 defined following IMGT. Clonotypes above 0.1% frequency were classified as highly expanded clones. Shannon entropy was used to measure repertoire diversity, and the Gini coefficient was used to measure V-J evenness. Public clonotypes were defined as clonotypes shared by more than one individual. The public reads were run again by TCRdb, first through fastp at Q25 and then through MiXCR, and only productive beta chains were kept. Records with the same CDR3 protein are collapsed into one entry carrying the most frequent genes and DNA. For this entry, the V and J calls and clone size follow TCRdb and not the study's own pipeline. The sample table contains roughly 250,000 distinct CDR3 sequences; only one count was recorded for approximately 20% of them. Around 15% of the sample comes from the top ten.

The sample's time point, from its label and the paper: newly diagnosed GD, antithyroid drugs for less than 3 months. For both TCR sequencing and RNA sequencing, RNA was extracted from PBMCs in TRIzol. The diagnosis of Graves' disease followed American Thyroid Association guidelines. Recruitment of patients was carried out at an endocrinology department in Xi'an, China. Each patient gave 9 to 10 milliliters of peripheral blood, collected in an EDTA anticoagulant tube. Ficoll Paque Plus density gradient separation was used to isolate PBMCs, and no additional T cell sorting was done. An Agilent 2100 Bioanalyzer and agarose gel were used to check RNA quality, while a NanoDrop 2000 measured RNA concentration. The sample was also reused in another study, on T cells in Graves' hyperthyroidism and ophthalmopathy. The second study's authors report: Stable Graves' hyperthyroidism was defined as no progression to ophthalmopathy during 18 months of follow-up. Hyperthyroidism patients were newly diagnosed, with disease duration under 2 months, and aged 18 to 65 years. Exclusion was applied to patients with uncontrolled infections, other autoimmune diseases, pregnancy or lactation. Diagnoses were established on the basis of clinical symptoms, serum thyroxine and TRAb, thyroid ultrasound, and orbital computed tomography. The first round of RT-PCR for the TCR CDR3 was performed with the HTBI primer set and the Qiagen OneStep RT-PCR kit. Most expanded thyroid clonotypes (frequency above 0.001) were also found in blood, which suggests that blood repertoires may mirror thyroid immune responses. In cross-validation, a model built on a 13 V-J signature told ophthalmopathy apart from stable hyperthyroidism with 87.88% sensitivity and approximately 81% specificity, and in testing the same model reached 80%/75%. During validation, the model predicted progression to ophthalmopathy a median of around six months ahead of onset, with more than 55% sensitivity and roughly 75% specificity. To identify TCR V-J signatures that set the groups apart, the researchers used a discovery cohort of 100 or so patients, made up of fewer than 50 with Graves' ophthalmopathy and about 59 with stable Graves' hyperthyroidism. Whether ophthalmopathy could be predicted prospectively was tested in an independent validation cohort made up of 18 to 20 hyperthyroidism patients plus 17 patients who later progressed to ophthalmopathy. For training and testing, the roughly 93 patients in the discovery cohort were randomly divided in a 7:3 ratio. Thyroid tissue and blood T-cell repertoires from over 5 Graves' hyperthyroidism patients were also compared in the study. After blood sampling, hyperthyroidism patients were treated with methimazole at a starting dose of 30 mg daily, and ophthalmopathy patients were treated with high-dose intravenous methylprednisolone. Libraries were constructed in a second round of multiplex PCR, after which size selection and purification were carried out. Sequencing of the libraries was done on an Illumina HiSeq2000 using paired-end 100 bp reads. Raw data were processed with SOAPnuke, discarding reads with adapters, uncalled bases, mean Phred below 15, or no exact constant-primer or identifier match. High-quality paired reads were merged with COPE v1.2.5, and unique nucleotide sequences were defined as clonotypes. MiTCR v1.1 was used to align clonotypes to the IMGT TRBV, TRBD and TRBJ reference segments. Analysis was restricted to V-J combinations with a frequency above 0.0001, which covered roughly 99% of repertoires. The TCS score was defined as the ratio of F50 (clonal expansion) to E x V (chaos), calculated using BLOSUM62-based TCRdist between CDR3 peptides within each V-J. Welch's t-statistics and random forest reduced around 520 V-J features to around 14, which were used in a naive Bayes classifier (R e1071). No statistical method was used to set the sample size in advance, and investigators knew the group allocation. The paper describes TCR Vbeta CDR3 sequencing of roughly 130 peripheral blood samples, made up of about 40 ophthalmopathy patients, around 73 hyperthyroidism patients and some 17 progressor patients.

The chain uses TRBV3-1 and TRBJ2-5; the D gene is perhaps TRBD2, on 7 matching bases. Sequencing was performed on peripheral blood mononuclear cells (PBMCs), taken at new diagnosis, from a patient treated with antithyroid drugs. The clonotype was recovered from a woman aged 25 to 45 with Graves disease. Donor details come from another sample of the same person, matched by shared clones. In nucleotides, the sequence is TGTGCCAGCAGCCGGAAGGGGGGGCCGGAGGAGACCCAGTACTTC. This codes for CASSRKGGPEETQYF.